Listed below are T cell receptor beta chains from one sample, sequenced in a study of graft-versus-host responses after intestinal transplantation. Sequencing used immunoSEQ multiplex PCR; TCRdb keeps in-frame clones, though not all of them. Altogether 20,000 to 30,000 clones are present, approximately 87% being singletons, with the ten largest covering 0.9% to 1.2%. Sequenced here: PBMCs, sampled around 29 days after intestinal transplant. The receptors stem from a human patient who received an intestinal transplant, so some T cells may come from the graft donor. The CDR3 runs from the conserved cysteine through the conserved F or W. D genes are given only for firm matches. Clone size is given for some rows only: seen once, a few or many times, or a class if the clone is expanded.

TRBV30	.	13	TRBD1	TRBJ2-5	CAWGQGVGETQYF	TGTGCCTGGGGACAGGGGGTAGGAGAGACCCAGTACTTC
TRBV7-8	once	19	TRBD2	TRBJ2-2	CASTPLWGDREGNTGELFF	TGTGCCAGCACCCCCTTATGGGGGGACCGGGAGGGGAACACCGGGGAGCTGTTTTTT
TRBV6-5	.	14	TRBD1	TRBJ1-1	CASSYQGGDTEAFF	TGTGCCAGCAGTTACCAGGGGGGGGACACTGAAGCTTTCTTT
TRBV19	.	13	.	TRBJ1-1	CASSIPANTEAFF	TGTGCCAGTAGTATTCCAGCGAACACTGAAGCTTTCTTT
TRBV6-4	.	13	.	TRBJ2-2	CASRGHNTGELFF	TGTGCCAGCCGGGGGCACAACACCGGGGAGCTGTTTTTT
TRBV29-1	.	14	TRBD1	TRBJ1-3	CSVAPTGSGNTIYF	TGCAGCGTTGCCCCGACAGGGAGTGGAAACACCATATATTTT
TRBV14	.	14	.	TRBJ2-3	CASNRGTFTDTQYF	TGTGCCAGCAACAGAGGGACTTTCACAGATACGCAGTATTTT
TRBV5-4	.	13	.	TRBJ2-7	CASSQGGAYEQYF	TGTGCCAGCAGCCAAGGTGGGGCCTACGAGCAGTACTTC
TRBV30	once	14	.	TRBJ1-3	CAWPPFGRQNTIYF	TGTGCCTGGCCACCTTTCGGGCGACAGAACACCATATATTTT
TRBV27	.	13	.	TRBJ1-1	CATVSPFVSEAFF	TGTGCCACCGTCTCCCCTTTTGTCTCAGAAGCTTTCTTT
TRBV6-4	.	13	TRBD1	TRBJ1-2	CASSDSDRGGYTF	TGTGCCAGCAGTGACTCGGACAGGGGTGGCTACACCTTC
TRBV4-2	.	22	TRBD1	TRBJ1-2	CASSQVTLDRRNPLGGGYGYTF	TGTGCCAGCAGCCAAGTGACCCTGGACAGGCGGAATCCCCTAGGTGGGGGCTATGGCTACACCTTC
TRBV5-1	.	13	.	TRBJ2-2	CASSFTSAGELFF	TGCGCCAGCAGCTTTACCTCTGCCGGGGAGCTGTTTTTT
TRBV6-1	.	15	.	TRBJ1-6	CASSEKAGLNSPLHF	TGTGCCAGCAGTGAAAAGGCAGGTCTTAATTCACCCCTCCACTTT
TRBV30	.	12	.	TRBJ2-7	CAWTQGTYEQYF	TGTGCCTGGACACAGGGCACCTACGAGCAGTACTTC
TRBV28	.	15	.	TRBJ2-1	CASSLSRTANNEQFF	TGTGCCAGCAGTTTATCCAGGACAGCCAACAATGAGCAGTTCTTC
TRBV6-1	.	16	.	TRBJ1-3	CASSEYPRGPGNTIYF	TGTGCCAGCAGTGAATATCCTCGGGGGCCTGGAAACACCATATATTTT
TRBV5-1	.	15	TRBD2	TRBJ2-5	CASEAGTRVGETQYF	TGCGCCAGCGAGGCCGGGACTAGGGTTGGAGAGACCCAGTACTTC
TRBV6-5	.	15	.	TRBJ2-1	CASSYQVLGYNEQFF	TGTGCCAGCAGTTATCAGGTCCTGGGGTACAATGAGCAGTTCTTC
TRBV28	.	16	TRBD1	TRBJ2-7	CASSPWRDRGAYEQYF	TGTGCCAGCAGCCCTTGGAGGGACAGGGGGGCCTACGAGCAGTACTTC
TRBV11-2	.	15	TRBD2	TRBJ2-1	CASTLSGRTYNEQFF	TGTGCCAGCACCCTTAGCGGGAGGACTTACAATGAGCAGTTCTTC
TRBV7-9	.	15	.	TRBJ1-1	CASSPTGQLNTEAFF	TGTGCCAGCAGCCCAACAGGACAGTTGAACACTGAAGCTTTCTTT
TRBV7-3	.	14	.	TRBJ2-2	CASSLQGTPGELFF	TGTGCCAGCAGCTTACAGGGGACCCCCGGGGAGCTGTTTTTT
TRBV25-1	.	15	.	TRBJ2-7	CASSVRDRPPYEQYF	TGTGCCAGCAGTGTCCGTGATAGGCCTCCCTACGAGCAGTACTTC
TRBV27	.	18	TRBD2	TRBJ2-1	CASSPNRLADTSYNEQFF	TGTGCCAGCAGTCCCAACCGACTAGCGGACACCTCCTACAATGAGCAGTTCTTC
TRBV28	few	14	.	TRBJ1-1	CASSPTGRMTEAFF	TGTGCCAGCAGCCCCACAGGGAGGATGACTGAAGCTTTCTTT
TRBV4-1	.	15	.	TRBJ2-3	CASSPSASSTDTQYF	TGCGCCAGCAGCCCTAGCGCTTCTAGCACAGATACGCAGTATTTT
TRBV28	.	13	.	TRBJ1-1	CASRDGTASEAFF	TGTGCCAGCAGGGACGGGACGGCTTCTGAAGCTTTCTTT
TRBV7-8	.	16	TRBD1	TRBJ1-2	CASSLEPTGGAYGYTF	TGTGCCAGCAGCTTAGAACCAACAGGGGGCGCATATGGCTACACCTTC
TRBV19	.	14	.	TRBJ2-7	CASSMAGAYYEQYF	TGTGCCAGTAGTATGGCGGGGGCCTACTACGAGCAGTACTTC
TRBV6-1	.	17	TRBD1	TRBJ2-3	CASSEWGTGFGTDTQYF	TGTGCCAGCAGTGAATGGGGGACAGGGTTCGGCACAGATACGCAGTATTTT
TRBV7-9	.	13	.	TRBJ1-5	CASSGQANQPQHF	TGTGCCAGCAGCGGGCAGGCAAATCAGCCCCAGCATTTT
TRBV14	.	16	.	TRBJ2-7	CASSQGRLGSSYEQYF	TGTGCCAGCAGCCAAGGGAGACTAGGGAGCTCCTACGAGCAGTACTTC
TRBV7-3	.	14	.	TRBJ2-1	CASSLGQSYNEQFF	TGTGCCAGCAGCTTAGGACAGAGCTACAATGAGCAGTTCTTC
TRBV15	.	13	TRBD1	TRBJ2-7	CATSRGQGDEQYF	TGTGCCACCAGCAGAGGACAGGGTGACGAGCAGTACTTC
TRBV20-1	.	11	.	TRBJ2-1	CSANGGFGEFF	TGCAGTGCTAACGGCGGGTTTGGGGAGTTCTTC
TRBV29-1	.	13	.	TRBJ2-7	CSVRVAAAYEQYF	TGCAGCGTTAGGGTGGCGGCAGCCTACGAGCAGTACTTC
TRBV4-1	.	17	.	TRBJ2-1	CASSEPPEAAGATEQFF	TGCGCCAGCAGCGAACCCCCAGAGGCAGCTGGAGCTACTGAGCAGTTCTTC
TRBV9	.	13	TRBD1	TRBJ1-2	CASSGTGGYGYTF	TGTGCCAGCAGCGGGACAGGGGGCTATGGCTACACCTTC
TRBV11-2	.	15	.	TRBJ2-1	CASSSRARPYNEQFF	TGTGCCAGCAGCTCCAGGGCTAGACCTTACAATGAGCAGTTCTTC
TRBV4-1	.	13	.	TRBJ1-5	CASSPYWGQPQHF	TGCGCCAGCAGCCCCTACTGGGGTCAGCCCCAGCATTTT
TRBV6-5	few	14	TRBD1	TRBJ1-5	CASSGTGFREPQHF	TGTGCCAGCAGTGGGACAGGGTTTCGGGAGCCCCAGCATTTT
TRBV5-1	.	16	.	TRBJ2-3	CASSLGGYPSTDTQYF	TGCGCCAGCAGCTTGGGTGGCTACCCAAGCACAGATACGCAGTATTTT
TRBV7-9	.	19	TRBD1	TRBJ1-1	CASSLVRGGGGGMNTEAFF	TGTGCCAGCAGCTTAGTAAGAGGTGGAGGGGGCGGTATGAACACTGAAGCTTTCTTT
TRBV29-1	.	14	.	TRBJ2-3	CSVGRGTSTDTQYF	TGCAGCGTCGGGCGGGGGACAAGCACAGATACGCAGTATTTT
TRBV9	.	13	.	TRBJ1-1	CASSGSTGGRAFF	TGTGCCAGCAGCGGATCGACAGGTGGGCGAGCTTTCTTT
TRBV21-1	once	21	.	TRBJ2-1	CASSKVLVPQGSGSFDNEQFF	TGTGCCAGCAGCAAAGTATTAGTACCCCAAGGTAGCGGGAGCTTCGACAATGAGCAGTTCTTC
TRBV19	.	15	TRBD2	TRBJ2-3	CASSIGGLASDTQYF	TGTGCCAGTAGTATTGGCGGACTAGCTTCTGATACGCAGTATTTT